The subject of this entry is one T cell receptor (beta chain). Its specificity is unknown. The sample is drawn from a study of cytomegalovirus exposure and HLA in healthy donors. Study-level background: Out of approximately 400 genotyped donors, less than 85% belonged to the Caucasian-associated ancestry cluster. General study results and limits: In vitro, three CMV-associated chains proved specific for CMV antigens.

CDR1 and CDR2 from the germline V gene are LNHDA and SQIVND (reference sequence). The CDR3 contains 12 residues. V shed 0 bases and J shed 6 bases, with 3 bases lying between them. The PCR employed 60 Vbeta primers together with 13 Jbeta primers. The authors' processing: A follow-up analysis tallied around 80 million unique TCR beta chains, approximately 10 million shared. The table came from immunoSEQ multiplex PCR; TCRdb's copy has only in-frame clones and leaves some out. Clonal size and the V and J genes are those of that table, whereas D and trimming came from the DNA. The table includes 120,000 to 150,000 clones, about four fifths detected once.

The chain combines TRBV19 with TRBJ1-5; the D is unclear. The receptor comes from a male donor in good health and CMV-seronegative. The source material was PBMCs. CDR3 sequence reads: CASSIESQPQHF. In DNA form, the CDR3 reads TGTGCCAGTAGTATAGAGAGTCAGCCCCAGCATTTT.